This TCR beta chain came from a study of blood T cell repertoires in COVID-19. Germline V gene lookup returns CDR1 KGHSH and CDR2 LQKENI. The germline V and J ends were trimmed by 5 bases and 0 bases, with 11 bases remaining between them. The CDR3 is made up of 15 amino acids. Libraries were prepared by immunoSEQ multiplex PCR; TCRdb keeps only in-frame clonotypes and omits some of them. The sample lists about 380,000 clones, roughly 84% occurring once. Ages ranged from roughly 18 to 100 years, with residence in under 25 US areas. This chain uses TRBV18 with TRBJ1-3; D perhaps matches TRBD1 (5 bases). This receptor was obtained from a woman in her twenties or thirties who had recovered from COVID-19. The sequenced material came from PBMCs or T cells enriched from blood (not recorded which). CDR3 sequence: CASSSRQYSGNTIYF. The CDR3 DNA reads as TGTGCCAGCTCATCGAGACAGTACTCTGGAAACACCATATATTTT.